The table lists the clone carrying this TCR beta chain with a few counts. This entry comes from a study of blood T cell repertoires in COVID-19. Across the study: The United States, Italy and Spain provided the acute and convalescent COVID-19 samples. Sources were T cells, B-cell-depleted T cells, or PBMCs; the material itself was cDNA or gDNA.

Authors' methods: Amplifying reference gene primers gave estimates of nucleated cell counts. Using immunoSEQ multiplex PCR, the repertoire was profiled, and TCRdb retains in-frame clones only, with some absent. Clone size and V and J calls were adopted from that table, with D and trimming inferred from the DNA. The repertoire has fewer than 120,000 clones, roughly 76% of them found once; the top ten carry approximately 8%. Germline V gives CDR1 SEHNR, CDR2 FQNEAQ (reference sequence). CDR3 length: 15 residues. With V trimmed by 2 bases and J by 10 bases, 11 bases remained unmatched. Material for sequencing was peripheral blood. The V call is TRBV7-9, the J call TRBJ2-1; 7 bases fit TRBD2. The origin of this receptor is a woman aged 60-70 years with acute or convalescent COVID-19. As DNA, the CDR3 is TGTGCCAGCAGCTTACGGGCGGGGGACTTAGGGGAGCAGTTCTTC. It yields the protein CASSLRAGDLGEQFF.